The 26 T cell receptor beta chains listed next were all sequenced from one sample in a study of shared clonotypes between healthy human individuals. Libraries were prepared by immunoSEQ multiplex PCR; TCRdb keeps only in-frame clonotypes and omits some of them. There are fewer than 1.4 million clones in the sample; more than 75% occur only once, and roughly 0.57% lies in the top ten. Sample: memory CD4+ T cells from PBMCs. Subset of the sample: CD45RA-negative fraction. Source of these receptors: a young man in good health. Some clones in this sample may be carry-over from other donors' samples.

The chain links TRBV15 to TRBJ2-7, with 16 bases matching TRBD2. Germline trimming cut 0 bases from V and 2 bases from J; bases unmatched to any gene: 4. The CDR3 is 18 residues long. Germline values: CDR1 LNHNV, CDR2 YYDKDF (reference sequence). The CDR3 region has the DNA TGTGCCACCAGCAGAGATACGGGACTAGCGGGAGGGCCCTACGAGCAGTACTTC. Encoded protein: CATSRDTGLAGGPYEQYF.

The chain links TRBV20-1 to TRBJ2-4, with TRBD1 matching over 7 bases. Germline CDR1 and CDR2: DFQATT and SNEGSKA (reference sequence). This CDR3 has 11 residues. V lost 5 bases, J lost 9 bases, and 4 bases stayed unmatched. This CDR3 reads CSAGRQGIQYF. The CDR3 bases are TGCAGTGCTGGTAGACAGGGCATTCAGTACTTC.

The chain links TRBV28 to TRBJ1-2; TRBD1 agrees at 8 bases. V lost 7 bases to trimming and J lost 1 base; unmatched junction nucleotides: 8. The CDR3 length is 15 residues. The V gene's germline CDR1 is MDHEN and CDR2 SYDVKM. In DNA form, the CDR3 reads TGTGCCAGCAAACAGGGGGGCCTAATTAACTATGGCTACACCTTC. It yields the protein CASKQGGLINYGYTF.

The chain combines TRBV7-2 with TRBJ2-7; D perhaps matches TRBD2 (5 bases). The CDR3 is 14 residues long. Per germline, CDR1 SGHTA and CDR2 FQGNSA. The V end was cut by 5 bases, the J end by 2 bases, with 13 bases between. CDR3 sequence reads: CASSPYRGTYEQYF. The CDR3, as DNA: TGTGCCAGCAGCCCCTACCGGGGAACCTACGAGCAGTACTTC. The full variable domain, in which reference TRBV7-2 and TRBJ2-7 provide the parts outside the CDR3, is GAGVSQSPSNKVTEKGKDVELRCDPISGHTALYWYRQSLGQGLEFLIYFQGNSAPDKSGLPSDRFSAERTGGSVSTLTIQRTQQEDSAVYLCASSPYRGTYEQYFGPGTRLTVT.

This chain connects TRBV28 to TRBJ2-6; D is unresolved. Trimming pared 4 bases from V and 9 bases from J, leaving 16 bases between. The V gene's germline CDR1 is MDHEN and CDR2 SYDVKM. The CDR3 consists of 15 residues. The CDR3 reads CASSSPPTLRNVLTF. Written as DNA, the CDR3 is TGTGCCAGCAGTTCACCCCCAACCCTACGCAACGTCCTGACTTTC.

As to this clone: A much larger clone differs from this one at a single base, so this may be a read error. The rearrangement links TRBV7-9 to TRBJ2-6, with 7 bases fitting TRBD2. Germline lookup yields CDR1 SEHNR and CDR2 FQNEAQ (reference sequence). V lost 1 base and J lost 2; bases outside the gene matches: 5. This CDR3 is built from 17 residues. The CDR3 region has the DNA TGTGCCAGCAGCTTAGGAGGACGGGGGGCTGGGGCCAACGTCCTGACTTTC. It encodes CASSLGGRGAGANVLTF.

V and J are TRBV18 and TRBJ2-5; perhaps TRBD1 as D (5 bases). Trimming left V 4 bases short and J 5 bases short, with 14 bases between. The CDR3 spans 14 residues. Looked up from germline, CDR1 is KGHSH and CDR2 is LQKENI. CDR3 DNA: TGTGCCAGCTCACAAGACAGCCTCGGGGAGACCCAGTACTTC. It codes for CASSQDSLGETQYF.

This clone has just one count. This chain joins TRBV7-2 and TRBJ2-7; no firm D call. With 5 bases removed from V and 0 bases from J, the gap between germline ends came to 11 bases. Germline V lookup: CDR1 SGHTA, CDR2 FQGNSA. The CDR3 totals 14 residues. CDR3 loop: CASSPPWGSYEQYF. The CDR3 coding sequence is TGTGCCAGCAGCCCCCCGTGGGGCTCCTACGAGCAGTACTTC.

The rearrangement links TRBV27 to TRBJ1-1; weak D call: TRBD1 (5 bases). CDR1 and CDR2 from the germline V gene are MNHEY and SMNVEV (reference sequence). CDR3 size: 17 residues. With 2 bases removed from V and 0 bases from J, the gap between germline ends came to 16 bases. The CDR3 region is CASSLHGTQSLNTEAFF. For the CDR3, the DNA is TGTGCCAGCAGTTTACACGGGACGCAATCTCTGAACACTGAAGCTTTCTTT.

The chain links TRBV28 to TRBJ2-2; D perhaps matches TRBD2 (6 bases). This CDR3 comprises 16 residues. Deletions cut 11 bases from V and 3 bases from J, with 22 bases between. Germline CDR1 and CDR2: MDHEN and SYDVKM. The CDR3 bases are TGTGCCGTCCAGGCGGGTTGGGGGGTTGACACCGGGGAGCTGTTTTTT. This codes for CAVQAGWGVDTGELFF. Using reference TRBV28 and TRBJ2-2 for the parts outside the CDR3, the full variable domain is DVKVTQSSRYLVKRTGEKVFLECVQDMDHENMFWYRQDPGLGLRLIYFSYDVKMKEKGDIPEGYSVSREKKERFSLILESASTNQTSMYLCAVQAGWGVDTGELFFGEGSRLTVL.

This chain links TRBV29-1 with TRBJ2-3; 9 bases agree with TRBD1. Trimming cost V 7 bases and J 14 bases; bases outside gene matches: 10. The CDR3 totals 11 residues. Germline lookup yields CDR1 SQVTM and CDR2 ANQGSEA. CDR3 sequence reads: CSAGEQGARYF. In nucleotides, the CDR3 is TGCAGCGCTGGGGAACAGGGGGCGCGGTATTTT.

The CDR3 DNA sequence: TGCAGCGTTGAAACCCGGGACAGCCTGGGCTACACCTTC. It encodes CSVETRDSLGYTF. This chain uses TRBV29-1 with TRBJ1-2, with TRBD1 matching over 7 bases. V lost 2 bases, J lost 8 bases, and 8 bases stayed unmatched. The germline CDR1 and CDR2 sequences are SQVTM and ANQGSEA. This CDR3 spans 13 amino acids.

The rearrangement joins TRBV7-9 to TRBJ2-2; a weak D match, TRBD1 (5 bases). Germline CDR1 SEHNR, CDR2 FQNEAQ (reference sequence). Trimming left V 6 bases short and J 6 bases short, with 14 bases between. The CDR3 spans 14 residues. The CDR3, as DNA: TGTGCCAGCAGTTTGGACACGGCCGCCGGGGAGCTGTTTTTT. Its translation is CASSLDTAAGELFF.

This clone was counted only a few times. The gene calls are TRBV5-1 and TRBJ1-3, with D unresolved. This CDR3 spans 14 amino acids. The V gene lost 7 bases and the J gene lost 4 bases, with 15 bases spanning the gap. Germline loops: CDR1 SGHRS, CDR2 YFSETQ. This CDR3 reads CASRLGPEGNTIYF. CDR3 bases: TGCGCCAGCCGTCTTGGACCGGAGGGAAACACCATATATTTT.

The chain combines TRBV10-3 with TRBJ2-7; 12 bases are shared with TRBD2. J lost 5 bases, V lost 9 bases, and 5 bases had no gene match. The germline V gene has CDR1 ENHRY and CDR2 SYGVKD. CDR3 length: 13 amino acids. CDR3 region: CAIRTSGNNEQYF. In DNA, the CDR3 is TGTGCCATAAGGACTAGCGGGAACAACGAGCAGTACTTC.

The chain uses TRBV25-1 and TRBJ2-2, with 11 bases aligning to TRBD2. Germline V lookup: CDR1 MGHDK, CDR2 SYGVNS. The CDR3 loop spans 15 amino acids. The junction had 7 bases not matched to a gene; V was cut back by 8 bases and J by 5 bases. CDR3 sequence: CASGPTSGKTGELFF. The CDR3 DNA sequence: TGTGCCAGCGGACCGACTAGCGGGAAAACCGGGGAGCTGTTTTTT.

This clone came up once. This chain joins TRBV6-5 and TRBJ2-7, with D perhaps TRBD1 (6 bases). CDR1 is MNHEY, CDR2 SVGAGI, per germline. V lost 8 bases to trimming and J lost 2 bases, with 13 bases between them. The CDR3 runs 13 residues. The CDR3 region has the DNA TGTGCCAGCGCCAGGCAGGGGCCCTACGAGCAGTACTTC. Encoded protein: CASARQGPYEQYF.

The chain couples TRBV30 to TRBJ1-1; unclear D gene. V was cut by 2 bases and J by 5 bases, with 12 bases left in between. This CDR3 region has 13 residues. Per the germline V gene, CDR1 is GTSNPN and CDR2 is SVGIG (reference sequence). CDR3 region: CAWSIGGGTEAFF. Written as DNA, the CDR3 is TGTGCCTGGAGTATCGGCGGCGGGACTGAAGCTTTCTTT.

V and J are TRBV10-3 and TRBJ2-7, with no clear D. Germline V lookup: CDR1 ENHRY, CDR2 SYGVKD. Trimming shortened V by 0 bases and J by 7 bases, and 10 bases separated the two germline ends. The CDR3 sequence is 13 residues long. The CDR3 spells CAISESRSEEQYF. Written as DNA, the CDR3 is TGTGCCATCAGTGAGTCGCGGTCGGAGGAGCAGTACTTC.

This rearrangement joins TRBV18 to TRBJ2-7; 9 bases are a match to TRBD2. Trimming at V came to 2 bases and at J to 6 bases, leaving 5 bases not matched to a gene. Germline V gene data show CDR1 as KGHSH and CDR2 as LQKENI. The CDR3 covers 14 residues. For the CDR3, the DNA is TGTGCCAGCTCACCAGTAGCGGGAGCCCTCGAGCAGTACTTC. Amino acids: CASSPVAGALEQYF. Filled out from reference TRBV18 and TRBJ2-7, the complete variable domain reads NAGVMQNPRHLVRRRGQEARLRCSPMKGHSHVYWYRQLPEEGLKFMVYLQKENIIDESGMPKERFSAEFPKEGPSILRIQQVVRGDSAAYFCASSPVAGALEQYFGPGTRLTVT.

This sequence joins TRBV28 and TRBJ2-1; D is ambiguous. Germline-derived CDR1 and CDR2 are MDHEN and SYDVKM. CDR3 size: 15 residues. Trimming left V 3 bases short and J 2 bases short, with 11 bases between. The CDR3 is CASSFLHSPYNEQFF. In nucleotides, the CDR3 is TGTGCCAGCAGTTTTTTACATTCCCCCTACAATGAGCAGTTCTTC.

J is TRBJ1-1 and V is TRBV13; perhaps TRBD1 as D (5 bases). In germline, CDR1 is PRHDT, CDR2 FYEKMQ (reference sequence). Deletions cut 1 base from V and 1 base from J, with 7 bases between. This CDR3 region has 14 residues. CDR3: CASSLAGPNTEAFF. CDR3 nucleotide sequence: TGTGCCAGCAGCTTAGCAGGGCCGAACACTGAAGCTTTCTTT.

Worth noting for this clone: The same CDR3 can be traced to other DNA sequences in this sample. The chain links TRBV2 to TRBJ2-3; D gene uncertain. This CDR3 region has 12 residues. V lost 1 base, J lost 5 bases, and 4 bases lay in between. Germline V gene data show CDR1 as SNHLY and CDR2 as FYNNEI. CDR3 residues: CASSEGGDTQYF. In DNA, the CDR3 is TGTGCCAGCAGTGAAGGGGGAGATACGCAGTATTTT.

The rearrangement joins TRBV9 to TRBJ2-1; 7 nucleotides align to TRBD1. The CDR3 is 14 amino acids. Trimming cost V 4 bases and J 4 bases; bases outside gene matches: 5. Looked up from germline, CDR1 is SGDLS and CDR2 is YYNGEE. CDR3 nucleotide sequence: TGTGCCAGCAGCAAGGGACAGCCTTACAATGAGCAGTTCTTC. It is translated as CASSKGQPYNEQFF.

This clone was picked up many times. V gene TRBV5-5 combines with J gene TRBJ2-7; the D gene could be TRBD1 or TRBD2 (5 bases each). The germline V and J ends were trimmed by 0 bases and 4 bases, with 11 bases remaining between them. The CDR3 extends over 14 amino acids. Germline CDR1 and CDR2: SGHKS and YYEKEE (reference sequence). The CDR3 DNA is TGTGCCAGCAGCTTGGGGGAGACAGTATACGAGCAGTACTTC. It yields the protein CASSLGETVYEQYF.

The rearrangement links TRBV19 to TRBJ2-1, with D maybe TRBD1 (6 bases). V lost 5 bases and J lost 3, with 23 bases in between. Germline CDR1 LNHDA, CDR2 SQIVND (reference sequence). The CDR3 spans 18 residues. CDR3 loop: CASSRRREWKGDYNEQFF. CDR3 DNA sequence: TGTGCCAGTAGTCGACGTAGGGAGTGGAAGGGGGACTACAATGAGCAGTTCTTC.